This T cell receptor (beta chain) derives from a study of regulatory T cells in long-lasting Graves disease. The length of the CDR3 is 14 residues. The V and J ends lost 9 bases and 6 bases, in that order; junction bases with no gene match: 12. The germline gives CDR1 SGHKS, CDR2 YYEKEE (reference sequence). Time point specified: persistent/refractory GD, antithyroid drugs over 5 years with positive TRAb. The authors made the TCR library using RNA they extracted from PBMCs. Combining iRepertoire HTBI primers with Arm-PCR of CDR3 regions, the authors built TCR beta libraries. TCRdb ran MiXCR on the multiplex PCR reads and lists one entry per CDR3 protein. The data hold about 460,000 distinct CDR3 sequences, with approximately 23% observed a single time.

The TCR sequence derives from a female donor with Graves disease. J is TRBJ2-7 and V is TRBV5-5; 10 nucleotides line up with TRBD2. Sequences were derived from peripheral blood mononuclear cells (PBMCs), sampled when the disease was refractory, from a patient treated with antithyroid drugs. CDR3 sequence (DNA): TGTGCCACAGAAGGAAGCGGGAGGGCAGGCGAGCAGTACTTC. Translating gives CATEGSGRAGEQYF.